A single sample gave rise to the 27 T cell receptor beta chains below, sequenced in a study of cytomegalovirus exposure and HLA in healthy donors (dated by TCRdb to about 2017). Libraries were constructed by the immunoSEQ multiplex PCR assay. The multiplex PCR relied on a mix of 60 forward primers for TCR Vbeta segments and 13 reverse primers for TCR Jbeta segments. The immuneACCESS repertoire file appears here via TCRdb, limited to in-frame rearrangements. These files lack a portion of the clones; in checked studies, under half of the deficit traces to unresolved V genes, and the cause of the others is not known. Recorded for this sample are about 130,000 clones; more than 75% of them occurred a single time. Jointly, the top ten make up about 7.4% of the sample. Sequencing was performed on PBMCs. All receptors derive from a woman between 50 and 59 years old in good health and CMV-seropositive.

The chain is built from TRBV27 and TRBJ1-2; TRBD1 is a possible D gene (5 bases). The CDR3 is 14 residues long. Deletions cut 6 bases from V and 5 bases from J, with 16 bases between. CDR1 MNHEY and CDR2 SMNVEV come from the germline V gene (reference sequence). The CDR3 DNA reads as TGTGCCAGCAGAGAGCTGACCCAGGGTTATGGCTACACCTTC. Translating gives CASRELTQGYGYTF.

This clone was observed a single time. CDR3 sequence reads: CASTTWTGHYNEQFF. The DNA of the CDR3 is TGTGCCAGCACCACTTGGACAGGCCACTACAATGAGCAGTTCTTC. V gene TRBV28 combines with J gene TRBJ2-1; 7 nucleotides match TRBD1. CDR3 size: 15 residues. The V gene's germline CDR1 is MDHEN and CDR2 SYDVKM. With V trimmed by 7 bases and J by 3 bases, 9 bases remained unmatched.

The chain employs TRBV7-9 and TRBJ1-2, with a weak D call TRBD1 (6 bases). Germline CDR1 and CDR2: SEHNR and FQNEAQ (reference sequence). The V and J ends lost 5 bases and 4 bases respectively, with 17 bases between them. This CDR3 contains 15 residues. CDR3 sequence reads: CASSLEDSSAYGYTF. DNA of the CDR3: TGTGCCAGCAGCCTTGAGGACAGTTCAGCCTATGGCTACACCTTC.

The chain recombines TRBV7-2 with TRBJ1-6; 7 bases fit TRBD1. With 5 bases clipped from V and 9 bases from J, the junction kept 13 bases outside the gene matches. This CDR3 comprises 16 residues. Per the germline V gene, CDR1 is SGHTA and CDR2 is FQGNSA. The CDR3 DNA is TGTGCCAGCAGCCCCAGGGGCGCAGGGGGTGGTTCACCCCTCCACTTT. Translated, it gives CASSPRGAGGGSPLHF.

V and J are TRBV7-2 and TRBJ2-3, with TRBD2 identical over 14 bases. Germline lookup yields CDR1 SGHTA and CDR2 FQGNSA. The CDR3 runs 15 residues. J lost 9 bases, V lost 5 bases, and 7 bases had no gene match. The DNA for the CDR3 is TGTGCCAGCAGCAACGGACTAGCGGGGGGACGGACGCAGTATTTT. Encoded protein: CASSNGLAGGRTQYF.

The chain employs TRBV6-1 and TRBJ2-3; 7 nucleotides agree with TRBD1. Germline assignment: CDR1 MNHNS and CDR2 SASEGT. The J segment lost 2 bases and the V segment lost 3 bases, leaving 8 bases of the junction unmatched. The CDR3 extends over 16 amino acids. CDR3 sequence (DNA): TGTGCCAGCAGTGACTTGACAGGGAGTTACACAGATACGCAGTATTTT. As protein: CASSDLTGSYTDTQYF.

The rearrangement joins TRBV30 to TRBJ2-1, with 9 bases matching TRBD1. CDR3 size: 16 residues. J lost 3 bases, V lost 4 bases, and 10 bases had no gene match. Germline V CDR1 and CDR2: GTSNPN, SVGIG (reference sequence). The CDR3 sequence is CAWKGQGTSGYNEQFF. The CDR3 DNA is TGTGCCTGGAAGGGACAGGGCACAAGTGGCTACAATGAGCAGTTCTTC. Full variable domain (rest looked up from reference TRBV30 and TRBJ2-1): SQTIHQWPATLVQPVGSPLSLECTVEGTSNPNLYWYRQAAGRGLQLLFYSVGIGQISSEVPQNLSASRPQDRQFILSSKKLLLSDSGFYLCAWKGQGTSGYNEQFFGPGTRLTVL.

The chain links TRBV7-3 to TRBJ2-5; TRBD1 matches 9 bases. This CDR3 is 15 amino acids long. The V gene's germline CDR1 is SGHTA and CDR2 FQGTGA. The junction had 6 bases not matched to a gene; V was cut back by 2 bases and J by 5 bases. This CDR3 reads CASSLLGQGTETQYF. The CDR3 DNA sequence: TGTGCCAGCAGCTTATTGGGACAGGGAACGGAGACCCAGTACTTC.

The gene calls are TRBV27 and TRBJ2-7; 9 bases fit TRBD2. Germline V gene data show CDR1 as MNHEY and CDR2 as SMNVEV (reference sequence). This CDR3 has 18 amino acids. The J segment lost 1 base and the V segment lost 7 bases, leaving 17 bases of the junction unmatched. CDR3 protein: CASIPLAGMSPKSYEQYF. The CDR3 nucleotides are TGTGCCAGCATACCACTAGCGGGCATGTCCCCCAAGTCCTACGAGCAGTACTTC.

Worth noting for this clone: The same CDR3 can be traced to other DNA sequences in this sample. The chain combines TRBV28 with TRBJ1-2; D perhaps matches TRBD1 (6 bases). The length of the CDR3 is 13 residues. CDR1 MDHEN and CDR2 SYDVKM come from the germline V gene. V was trimmed by 2 bases and J by 6 bases, leaving 10 bases between them. The CDR3 nucleotides are TGTGCCAGCAGTTTAAGGGCAGGGGATGGCTACACCTTC. Protein: CASSLRAGDGYTF.

This clone showed up just a few times. The chain is built from TRBV11-2 and TRBJ1-1; D unresolved. V dropped 5 bases and J dropped 1 base, with 8 bases sitting between them. CDR3 length equals 13 residues. Looked up from germline, CDR1 is SGHAT and CDR2 is FQNNGV. CDR3 residues: CASSPTQNTEAFF. CDR3 bases: TGTGCCAGCAGCCCCACACAGAACACTGAAGCTTTCTTT. The full variable domain, rest sourced from reference TRBV11-2 and TRBJ1-1, is EAGVAQSPRYKIIEKRQSVAFWCNPISGHATLYWYQQILGQGPKLLIQFQNNGVVDDSQLPKDRFSAERLKGVDSTLKIQPAKLEDSAVYLCASSPTQNTEAFFGQGTRLTVV.

The rearrangement links TRBV7-9 to TRBJ2-3; D is perhaps TRBD1 (6 bases). This CDR3 comprises 14 residues. The germline CDR1 and CDR2 sequences are SEHNR and FQNEAQ (reference sequence). The V end lost 5 bases, the J end lost 3 bases, and 12 bases lay between the germline ends. Here the CDR3 reads CASSPTGFTDTQYF. For the CDR3, the DNA is TGTGCCAGCAGCCCAACAGGGTTTACAGATACGCAGTATTTT.

This chain uses TRBV5-6 with TRBJ1-4; 7 bases agree with TRBD1. The V gene end was trimmed by 5 bases and the J gene end by 5 bases; junction bases not matched to a gene: 9. The CDR3 consists of 15 residues. Germline values: CDR1 SGHDT, CDR2 YYEEEE. This CDR3 is CASSREGALNEKLFF. The CDR3 DNA is TGTGCCAGCAGTCGCGAGGGGGCCCTCAATGAAAAACTGTTTTTT.

The chain is built from TRBV11-3 and TRBJ2-1; weak D call: TRBD2 (5 bases). Germline values: CDR1 SGHNT, CDR2 YENEEA. The length of the CDR3 is 15 residues. Trimming left V 5 bases short and J 1 base short, with 12 bases between. CDR3 sequence reads: CASSPGRGSYNEQFF. For the CDR3, the DNA is TGTGCCAGCAGCCCCGGCCGGGGTTCCTACAATGAGCAGTTCTTC.

V usage is TRBV9 and J usage is TRBJ1-1, with 7 nucleotides matching TRBD1. The CDR3 covers 16 residues. The germline V gene has CDR1 SGDLS and CDR2 YYNGEE. J lost 0 bases, V lost 3 bases, and 8 bases had no gene match. CDR3 nucleotide sequence: TGTGCCAGCAGCGCACACAGGGGAGTTGTGAACACTGAAGCTTTCTTT. The encoded protein is CASSAHRGVVNTEAFF.

The chain has TRBV18 and TRBJ2-1, with D perhaps matching TRBD2 (5 bases). The CDR3 covers 14 residues. The germline CDR1 and CDR2 sequences are KGHSH and LQKENI. V gave up 4 bases and J gave up 5 bases, with 12 bases separating them. The CDR3 loop is CASSLGASHNEQFF. The CDR3 bases are TGTGCCAGCTCACTGGGTGCTAGCCACAATGAGCAGTTCTTC.

V usage is TRBV2 and J usage is TRBJ1-3; D not resolved. V was pared by 6 bases and J by 3 bases, with 6 bases between. The germline V gene encodes CDR1 SNHLY and CDR2 FYNNEI. The CDR3 has 12 amino acids. CDR3 amino acids: CASSGGGNTIYF. The CDR3 nucleotides are TGTGCCAGCAGCGGCGGTGGAAACACCATATATTTT.

J is TRBJ2-7 and V is TRBV4-3, with 9 bases lining up with TRBD1. CDR1 is LGHNA, CDR2 YSLEER, per germline. The CDR3 extends over 18 amino acids. The J segment lost 3 bases and the V segment lost 0 bases, leaving 12 bases of the junction unmatched. CDR3 residues: CASSQERGLGTGIYEQYF. CDR3 nucleotides: TGCGCCAGCAGCCAAGAAAGAGGATTGGGGACAGGGATCTACGAGCAGTACTTC.

This clone showed up just a few times. The chain uses TRBV2 and TRBJ2-7; 9 positions match TRBD1. The CDR3 runs 15 residues. Germline CDR1 and CDR2: SNHLY and FYNNEI. After removal of 7 bases from V and 4 bases from J, the junction contained 11 bases not matched to a gene. CDR3 loop: CASTKEPGQGYEQYF. CDR3 coding DNA: TGTGCCAGCACCAAGGAACCGGGACAGGGTTACGAGCAGTACTTC. Together with reference TRBV2 and TRBJ2-7, the CDR3 gives the full variable domain: EPEVTQTPSHQVTQMGQEVILRCVPISNHLYFYWYRQILGQKVEFLVSFYNNEISEKSEIFDDQFSVERPDGSNFTLKIRSTKLEDSAMYFCASTKEPGQGYEQYFGPGTRLTVT.

About this clone: At one end the junction does not follow the germline gene, possibly because of a read error. The CDR3 reads CAWERENGNSQYF. Here the CDR3 DNA reads TGTGCCTGGGAGCGGGAGAACGGGAACAGTCAGTACTTC. The rearrangement uses TRBV30 and TRBJ2-4, with 8 bases lining up with TRBD2. The CDR3 has 13 amino acids. The germline V gene has CDR1 GTSNPN and CDR2 SVGIG (reference sequence).

The chain is built from TRBV7-9 and TRBJ1-1, with TRBD1 matching over 9 bases. Germline V CDR1 and CDR2: SEHNR, FQNEAQ (reference sequence). V lost 3 bases, J lost 5 bases, and 4 bases stayed unmatched. The CDR3 has 14 residues. The CDR3 DNA reads as TGTGCCAGCAGCTTGGACAGGGGAGGAACTGAAGCTTTCTTT. It encodes CASSLDRGGTEAFF.

This chain uses TRBV7-9 with TRBJ2-7; maybe TRBD1 (8 bases). The V gene's germline CDR1 is SEHNR and CDR2 FQNEAQ (reference sequence). The V and J ends lost 6 bases and 7 bases respectively, with 31 bases between them. CDR3 length: 18 amino acids. The chain's CDR3 is CASRPISGQGGRSLEQYF. The CDR3 DNA sequence: TGTGCCAGCAGACCTATTTCTGGACAGGGAGGGCGTTCTCTTGAGCAGTACTTC.

This clone has only one observation. V and J are TRBV6-5 and TRBJ1-4; 8 nucleotides line up with TRBD1. The CDR3 extends over 15 amino acids. The germline V gene encodes CDR1 MNHEY and CDR2 SVGAGI. V was clipped by 2 bases and J by 6 bases; unmatched bases: 5. In nucleotides, the CDR3 is TGTGCCAGCAGTTACGCGGCAGGGGGCCATGAAAAACTGTTTTTT. It encodes CASSYAAGGHEKLFF.

The rearrangement joins TRBV6-1 to TRBJ1-1; D is undetermined. V was pared by 5 bases and J by 8 bases, with 9 bases between. CDR3 size: 11 residues. Germline-derived CDR1 and CDR2 are MNHNS and SASEGT. In DNA form, the CDR3 reads TGTGCCAGCAGTTATGAGTTCGAAGCTTTCTTT. It yields the protein CASSYEFEAFF.

The chain joins TRBV30 to TRBJ1-2, with a weak D call TRBD1 (6 bases). The V end lost 2 bases, the J end lost 2 bases, and 12 bases lay between the germline ends. There are 14 residues in the CDR3. Germline values: CDR1 GTSNPN, CDR2 SVGIG (reference sequence). This chain's CDR3 is CAWSIVGGNYGYTF. As DNA, the CDR3 is TGTGCCTGGAGTATAGTTGGGGGCAACTATGGCTACACCTTC.

The CDR3 here is CASRPQPTSEGTQYF. In DNA form, the CDR3 reads TGTGCCAGCAGGCCCCAGCCTACTAGCGAGGGGACCCAGTACTTC. The genes are TRBV2 and TRBJ2-5; 7 nucleotides agree with TRBD2. This CDR3 has 15 residues. With 6 bases clipped from V and 7 bases from J, the junction kept 14 bases outside the gene matches. Germline CDR1 reads SNHLY; CDR2 reads FYNNEI.

The V and J genes are TRBV4-1 and TRBJ2-1; no clear D. CDR3 size: 15 residues. The V gene lost 4 bases and the J gene lost 5 bases, with 15 bases spanning the gap. Germline V lookup: CDR1 MGHRA, CDR2 YSYEKL. The DNA for the CDR3 is TGCGCCAGCAGCCCCCGATCATCTCAGGACAATGAGCAGTTCTTC. Protein: CASSPRSSQDNEQFF.